A single sample gave rise to the 3 T cell receptor beta chains below, sequenced in a study of T cells expressing NK-cell markers. TCRdb reprocessed the 5' RACE reads; each CDR3 protein has one entry and no DNA is given. The sample data list about 390,000 distinct CDR3 sequences. Sequenced material: blood T cells: a sorted CD56 or NKG2C T cell subset, CD4+ or CD8+ T cells, or bulk PBMC T cells (not recorded which). The receptors derive from a woman in her forties or fifties in good health.

This chain uses TRBV27 with TRBJ1-6. Germline assignment: CDR1 MNHEY and CDR2 SMNVEV (reference sequence). The CDR3 consists of 14 residues. CDR3 protein: CASRPSAYNSPLHF.

The chain recombines TRBV29-1 with TRBJ2-4; absent DNA, TCRdb's TRBD1 call cannot be checked. CDR1 and CDR2 from the germline V gene are SQVTM and ANQGSEA. The CDR3 covers 15 residues. CDR3 region: CSVEAGGQAKNIQYF.

The chain couples TRBV12-3 or TRBV12-4 to TRBJ2-3; as DNA is missing, the TRBD2 call by TCRdb cannot be tested. The CDR3 is 20 amino acids. This CDR3 is CASSLGRWILAGESTDTQYF.